This T cell receptor beta chain was retrieved from a study of CD8 T cells in ankylosing spondylitis. Study results and limitations: Matched ankylosing spondylitis synovial fluid reportedly showed significant enrichment of disease-linked clones. Characteristic, it appeared, of ankylosing spondylitis blood was a TCR beta motif of 7 or 8 highly homologous variants.

MiXCR, applied by TCRdb to the 5' RACE reads, yields one record per CDR3 protein. This table holds approximately 300,000 distinct CDR3 sequences, under 25% found once. This CDR3 region has 14 residues. Trimming shortened V by 7 bases and J by 0 bases, and 14 bases separated the two germline ends. Germline V gives CDR1 SQVTM, CDR2 ANQGSEA. This clonotype appeared many times. Its matching antigen is unknown. This TCR came from a female donor with ankylosing spondylitis or in good health (not recorded which). The J gene is TRBJ2-3, the V gene TRBV29-1; TRBD1 might be the D (5 bases). Sample: blood, either unsorted or a sorted T cell fraction (not recorded which). The CDR3 coding sequence is TGCAGCGGATGGGGCGGATCTAGCACAGATACGCAGTATTTT. It encodes CSGWGGSSTDTQYF.